Below are 11 T cell receptor beta chains sequenced from a single sample in a study of blood T cell repertoires in COVID-19. Repertoires were generated with immunoSEQ multiplex PCR, while TCRdb's copy carries only in-frame clones and drops some. The table lists 140,000 to 150,000 clones, 80% of them singletons. Specimen: peripheral blood. The receptors stem from a man between 65 and 79 years old who had recovered from COVID-19.

The V call is TRBV19, the J call TRBJ2-7; D possibly corresponds to TRBD1 (6 bases). The CDR3 is 12 residues long. Trimming took off 5 bases at V and 1 base at J, with 6 bases between the two ends. CDR1 and CDR2 from the germline V gene are LNHDA and SQIVND (reference sequence). The CDR3 sequence: CASSDRSYEQYF. CDR3 coding DNA: TGTGCCAGTAGTGACAGGTCCTACGAGCAGTACTTC. Based on the CDR3 plus reference TRBV19 and TRBJ2-7, the full variable domain is DGGITQSPKYLFRKEGQNVTLSCEQNLNHDAMYWYRQDPGQGLRLIYYSQIVNDFQKGDIAEGYSVSREKKESFPLTVTSAQKNPTAFYLCASSDRSYEQYFGPGTRLTVT.

This chain uses TRBV6-2 or TRBV6-3 with TRBJ2-2; 11 bases align to TRBD2. The germline gives CDR1 MNHEY, CDR2 SVGEGT. V was pared by 0 bases and J by 0 bases, with 9 bases of the junction left unmatched. The CDR3 contains 20 residues. CDR3 DNA sequence: TGTGCCAGCAGTTACTCGAGACTAGCGGGACGAATCGCGAACACCGGGGAGCTGTTTTTT. It yields the protein CASSYSRLAGRIANTGELFF.

The CDR3 region is CAWSGLEITTQYF. CDR3 DNA sequence: TGTGCCTGGAGTGGTCTAGAAATAACGACCCAGTACTTC. The chain employs TRBV30 and TRBJ2-5; D remains unclear. CDR1 and CDR2 from the germline V gene are GTSNPN and SVGIG (reference sequence). This CDR3 has 13 residues. Trimming cost V 1 base and J 7 bases, with 13 bases left between them.

V gene TRBV5-1 combines with J gene TRBJ2-1; D gene unclear. CDR3 length: 11 residues. V lost 1 base and J lost 8, with 4 bases in between. Germline CDR1 reads SGHRS; CDR2 reads YFSETQ. CDR3 nucleotides: TGCGCCAGCAGCTTGACGGATGAGCAGTTCTTC. This gives the protein CASSLTDEQFF.

V gene TRBV12-3 or TRBV12-4 combines with J gene TRBJ2-1, with D uncertain. CDR3 length: 13 amino acids. V was cut by 2 bases and J by 10 bases, with 12 bases left in between. CDR3: CASSLTPVVEQFF. The CDR3, as DNA: TGTGCCAGCAGTTTAACCCCGGTGGTAGAGCAGTTCTTC.

The CDR3 DNA follows: TGTGCCAGCAGCCATCTCTCTAAGGGACGGGGGAGCTCCTACGAGCAGTACTTC. It codes for CASSHLSKGRGSSYEQYF. J is TRBJ2-7 and V is TRBV14, with a tentative D call TRBD2 (6 bases). The V and J ends lost 3 bases and 0 bases respectively, with 21 bases between them. Germline CDR1 and CDR2: SGHDN and FVKESK. This CDR3 comprises 18 residues.

CDR3 sequence (DNA): TGTGCCAGCAGGCAATCAGGGACCTACGAGCAGTACTTC. Its protein is CASRQSGTYEQYF. This chain connects TRBV28 to TRBJ2-7; D may be TRBD1 (5 bases). The CDR3 contains 13 residues. Germline loops: CDR1 MDHEN, CDR2 SYDVKM. The V and J ends lost 6 bases and 2 bases respectively, with 11 bases between them.

The gene calls are TRBV10-1 and TRBJ1-3; no clear D gene. Germline lookup yields CDR1 WNHNN and CDR2 SYGVQD (reference sequence). Trimming took off 10 bases at V and 0 bases at J, with 13 bases between the two ends. This CDR3 is 14 amino acids long. The CDR3, as DNA: TGCGCCACGAGCCCCGAGCCCTCTGGAAACACCATATATTTT. As protein: CATSPEPSGNTIYF.

V usage is TRBV15 and J usage is TRBJ2-3; TRBD2 matches at 8 bases. The trim removed 1 base at V and 1 base at J, leaving 4 bases unmatched. This CDR3 is 16 amino acids long. Germline CDR1 and CDR2: LNHNV and YYDKDF (reference sequence). DNA for the CDR3: TGTGCCACCAGCAGAGCCCCGACTAGCGGCACAGATACGCAGTATTTT. This translates into CATSRAPTSGTDTQYF.

The CDR3 DNA sequence: TGCGCCAGCAGCTTGGGTCTCAATGAGCAGTTCTTC. Its protein is CASSLGLNEQFF. The genes are TRBV5-1 and TRBJ2-1; unclear D gene. The CDR3 has 12 amino acids. The V end lost 0 bases, the J end lost 6 bases, and 4 bases lay between the germline ends. The germline V gene encodes CDR1 SGHRS and CDR2 YFSETQ.

This chain joins TRBV7-2 and TRBJ2-7; 10 nucleotides match TRBD1. Trimming at V came to 1 base and at J to 3 bases, leaving 6 bases not matched to a gene. This CDR3 spans 16 amino acids. Germline V gene lookup returns CDR1 SGHTA and CDR2 FQGNSA. CDR3 in DNA: TGTGCCAGCAGCTTAGTTTTAGGGACAGGGGACTACGAGCAGTACTTC. This sequence encodes CASSLVLGTGDYEQYF.